This T cell receptor (beta chain) was observed in a study of glioma-infiltrating T cells. Study conclusions and caveats: CDR3 overlap between tissue and blood was very small.

This clonotype occurred many times. What it binds is not known. Germline V gene lookup returns CDR1 LGHNA and CDR2 YSLEER. This CDR3 comprises 15 residues. The V gene lost 3 bases and the J gene lost 3 bases, with 11 bases spanning the gap. TCR alpha and beta CDR3 regions were amplified from RNA using iRepertoire nested multiplex PCR. Using its own MiXCR run on the multiplex PCR reads, TCRdb lists one record per CDR3 protein. The sample records more than 90,000 distinct CDR3 sequences, roughly 39% being singletons. The chain uses TRBV4-3 and TRBJ2-2; D is ambiguous. The sequence derives from a human donor with low-grade glioma or glioblastoma, undergoing nonglioma brain surgery, or in good health (not recorded which). Sequencing input: glioma tissue, nonneoplastic brain tissue, or PBMCs (not recorded which). The CDR3 protein is CASSHSRKYTGELFF. The CDR3 DNA is TGCGCCAGCAGCCATTCTAGAAAATACACCGGGGAGCTGTTTTTT.